This T cell receptor (beta chain) was identified in a study of blood T cell repertoires in COVID-19. As for the study in general: Acute and convalescent COVID-19 samples came from the United States, Italy and Spain. In each case, the material was cDNA or gDNA derived from T cells, B-cell-depleted T cells, or PBMCs.

CDR1 and CDR2 (germline): MNHEY, SVGAGI. After removal of 9 bases from V and 3 bases from J, the junction contained 6 bases not matched to a gene. There are 13 residues in the CDR3. Profiling relied on immunoSEQ multiplex PCR, and the TCRdb table lists in-frame clones only, not all of them. The sample lists around 130,000 clones, 84% occurring once. This chain links TRBV6-5 with TRBJ2-7, with TRBD2 matching over 9 bases. The clonotype was recovered from a human donor in a cohort sampled during active COVID-19. The sample consisted of peripheral blood. CDR3 sequence reads: CASLLAGSYEQYF. The DNA for the CDR3 is TGTGCCAGTTTACTAGCGGGCAGCTACGAGCAGTACTTC.